A selection of T cell receptor beta chains follows, all from one sample in a study of T cell responses to AZD1222 COVID-19 vaccine. Sequencing was performed with immunoSEQ multiplex PCR; in TCRdb, only in-frame clones are kept and a portion is missing. Of some 120,000 clones in the sample, around 90% were seen once. The sample here was peripheral blood, taken on day 0 of AZD1222 vaccination. The receptors come from an adult in good health. The CDR3 runs from the conserved cysteine through the conserved F or W. Fields, in order: CDR3 length, J gene, clone size, V gene, D gene, CDR3 protein, CDR3 DNA. The D gene is left open where the match is weak. Clone size, where shown, is once, few, many, or a class for clones that have expanded.

CDR3 length: 14; J gene: TRBJ2-3; clone size: NA; V gene: TRBV5-6; D gene: TRBD1; CDR3 protein: CASSERQGADTQYF; CDR3 DNA: TGTGCCAGCAGCGAACGACAGGGGGCAGATACGCAGTATTTT
CDR3 length: 14; J gene: TRBJ2-1; clone size: NA; V gene: TRBV5-4; D gene: NA; CDR3 protein: CASRSLESYNEQFF; CDR3 DNA: TGTGCCAGCAGGTCATTGGAGTCGTACAATGAGCAGTTCTTC
CDR3 length: 11; J gene: TRBJ1-1; clone size: NA; V gene: TRBV20-1; D gene: NA; CDR3 protein: CSAGGDTEAFF; CDR3 DNA: TGCAGTGCGGGGGGAGATACTGAAGCTTTCTTT
CDR3 length: 16; J gene: TRBJ1-3; clone size: NA; V gene: TRBV2; D gene: NA; CDR3 protein: CASSALEAISGNTIYF; CDR3 DNA: TGTGCCAGCAGTGCCCTGGAGGCGATCTCTGGAAACACCATATATTTT
CDR3 length: 17; J gene: TRBJ2-7; clone size: once; V gene: TRBV24-1; D gene: NA; CDR3 protein: CATSARWVTGSSYEQYF; CDR3 DNA: TGTGCCACCAGTGCCAGGTGGGTGACGGGGAGCTCCTACGAGCAGTACTTC
CDR3 length: 15; J gene: TRBJ1-5; clone size: NA; V gene: TRBV2; D gene: TRBD1; CDR3 protein: CASSLFQGGGQPQHF; CDR3 DNA: TGTGCCAGCAGCCTTTTCCAGGGGGGAGGGCAGCCCCAGCATTTT
CDR3 length: 15; J gene: TRBJ1-2; clone size: NA; V gene: TRBV7-3; D gene: TRBD1; CDR3 protein: CASSLIGQDTYGYTF; CDR3 DNA: TGTGCCAGCAGCTTAATTGGACAGGACACCTATGGCTACACCTTC
CDR3 length: 14; J gene: TRBJ1-1; clone size: NA; V gene: TRBV15; D gene: NA; CDR3 protein: CATSGGLGNTEAFF; CDR3 DNA: TGTGCCACCAGCGGAGGATTGGGGAACACTGAAGCTTTCTTT
CDR3 length: 13; J gene: TRBJ1-1; clone size: NA; V gene: TRBV5-6; D gene: NA; CDR3 protein: CASSYGGLPEAFF; CDR3 DNA: TGTGCCAGCAGCTACGGGGGCCTGCCTGAAGCTTTCTTT
CDR3 length: 17; J gene: TRBJ2-1; clone size: once; V gene: TRBV11-2; D gene: TRBD2; CDR3 protein: CASSPLGTSGGQGEQFF; CDR3 DNA: TGTGCCAGCAGCCCCCTGGGGACTAGCGGGGGGCAGGGGGAGCAGTTCTTC
CDR3 length: 15; J gene: TRBJ1-1; clone size: NA; V gene: TRBV5-1; D gene: NA; CDR3 protein: CASSLGGRVNTEAFF; CDR3 DNA: TGCGCCAGCAGCCTGGGGGGACGGGTGAACACTGAAGCTTTCTTT
CDR3 length: 16; J gene: TRBJ2-7; clone size: NA; V gene: TRBV11-2; D gene: NA; CDR3 protein: CASSGSTGDYSYEQYF; CDR3 DNA: TGTGCCAGCAGCGGCTCGACAGGGGACTACTCCTACGAGCAGTACTTC
CDR3 length: 14; J gene: TRBJ2-3; clone size: NA; V gene: TRBV30; D gene: TRBD2; CDR3 protein: CAWKVSGGTDTQYF; CDR3 DNA: TGTGCCTGGAAGGTGAGCGGGGGAACAGATACGCAGTATTTT
CDR3 length: 14; J gene: TRBJ2-5; clone size: NA; V gene: TRBV7-2; D gene: NA; CDR3 protein: CASSSRRGYETQYF; CDR3 DNA: TGTGCCAGCAGCTCCCGAAGGGGGTACGAGACCCAGTACTTC
CDR3 length: 13; J gene: TRBJ1-2; clone size: NA; V gene: TRBV2; D gene: TRBD1; CDR3 protein: CASSAEGAKGYTF; CDR3 DNA: TGTGCCAGCAGTGCCGAGGGGGCTAAAGGCTACACCTTC
CDR3 length: 16; J gene: TRBJ2-5; clone size: NA; V gene: TRBV23-1; D gene: NA; CDR3 protein: CASTSKGGRGQETQYF; CDR3 DNA: TGCGCCAGCACTTCAAAGGGGGGACGTGGCCAAGAGACCCAGTACTTC
CDR3 length: 14; J gene: TRBJ2-7; clone size: once; V gene: TRBV3-1/TRBV3-2; D gene: NA; CDR3 protein: CASSQGFGSYEQYF; CDR3 DNA: TGTGCCAGCAGCCAAGGGTTCGGCTCCTACGAGCAGTACTTC
CDR3 length: 11; J gene: TRBJ1-6; clone size: NA; V gene: TRBV30; D gene: NA; CDR3 protein: CAVRVGSPLHF; CDR3 DNA: TGTGCCGTCAGGGTTGGTTCACCCCTCCACTTT
CDR3 length: 13; J gene: TRBJ2-5; clone size: once; V gene: TRBV12-3/TRBV12-4; D gene: NA; CDR3 protein: CASSLSAIETQYF; CDR3 DNA: TGTGCCAGCAGTTTAAGCGCGATAGAGACCCAGTACTTC
CDR3 length: 13; J gene: TRBJ2-3; clone size: NA; V gene: TRBV7-9; D gene: NA; CDR3 protein: CASRIDSTDTQYF; CDR3 DNA: TGTGCCAGCAGGATTGACAGCACAGATACGCAGTATTTT
CDR3 length: 15; J gene: TRBJ1-1; clone size: NA; V gene: TRBV2; D gene: NA; CDR3 protein: CASIRGGAGAPEAFF; CDR3 DNA: TGTGCCAGCATCCGGGGGGGGGCAGGGGCCCCTGAAGCTTTCTTT
CDR3 length: 21; J gene: TRBJ2-1; clone size: NA; V gene: TRBV2; D gene: TRBD2; CDR3 protein: CASRNLPPGTSGRRSYNEQFF; CDR3 DNA: TGTGCCAGCAGGAACCTACCACCCGGGACTAGCGGGCGCCGCTCCTACAATGAGCAGTTCTTC
CDR3 length: 13; J gene: TRBJ1-2; clone size: NA; V gene: TRBV28; D gene: TRBD1; CDR3 protein: CASRLTGGGGYTF; CDR3 DNA: TGTGCCAGCAGACTGACAGGGGGGGGTGGCTACACCTTC
CDR3 length: 15; J gene: TRBJ2-7; clone size: NA; V gene: TRBV5-4; D gene: NA; CDR3 protein: CASSLADRTPYEQYF; CDR3 DNA: TGTGCCAGCAGCTTGGCCGACAGGACACCCTACGAGCAGTACTTC
CDR3 length: 15; J gene: TRBJ1-1; clone size: NA; V gene: TRBV5-1; D gene: NA; CDR3 protein: CASSSTGARGTEAFF; CDR3 DNA: TGCGCCAGCAGCTCAACCGGGGCCAGGGGCACTGAAGCTTTCTTT
CDR3 length: 11; J gene: TRBJ2-5; clone size: NA; V gene: TRBV2; D gene: NA; CDR3 protein: CATQYQETQYF; CDR3 DNA: TGTGCCACCCAGTACCAAGAGACCCAGTACTTC
CDR3 length: 14; J gene: TRBJ1-5; clone size: NA; V gene: TRBV30; D gene: NA; CDR3 protein: CAWSAAIVNQPQHF; CDR3 DNA: TGTGCCTGGAGTGCAGCCATAGTTAATCAGCCCCAGCATTTT
CDR3 length: 15; J gene: TRBJ1-1; clone size: NA; V gene: TRBV6-5; D gene: NA; CDR3 protein: CASSYAGVAATEAFF; CDR3 DNA: TGTGCCAGCAGTTACGCGGGGGTTGCGGCCACTGAAGCTTTCTTT
CDR3 length: 13; J gene: TRBJ2-5; clone size: few; V gene: TRBV12-3/TRBV12-4; D gene: NA; CDR3 protein: CASSPQIQETQYF; CDR3 DNA: TGTGCCAGCAGTCCTCAAATCCAAGAGACCCAGTACTTC
CDR3 length: 13; J gene: TRBJ2-5; clone size: NA; V gene: TRBV7-2; D gene: NA; CDR3 protein: CASSFQGQETQYF; CDR3 DNA: TGTGCCAGCAGCTTCCAGGGGCAAGAGACCCAGTACTTC
CDR3 length: 14; J gene: TRBJ2-5; clone size: NA; V gene: TRBV2; D gene: TRBD1; CDR3 protein: CASSRQGAGETQYF; CDR3 DNA: TGTGCCAGCAGTAGACAGGGGGCTGGAGAGACCCAGTACTTC
CDR3 length: 16; J gene: TRBJ2-4; clone size: NA; V gene: TRBV28; D gene: TRBD2; CDR3 protein: CASSLLSGGPKNIQYF; CDR3 DNA: TGTGCCAGCAGTTTATTGTCGGGGGGGCCCAAAAACATTCAGTACTTC
CDR3 length: 13; J gene: TRBJ1-1; clone size: NA; V gene: TRBV6-5; D gene: NA; CDR3 protein: CASTGLMNTEAFF; CDR3 DNA: TGTGCCAGCACCGGACTGATGAACACTGAAGCTTTCTTT
CDR3 length: 16; J gene: TRBJ2-5; clone size: NA; V gene: TRBV4-2; D gene: NA; CDR3 protein: CASSQAGTKGLETQYF; CDR3 DNA: TGTGCCAGCAGCCAAGCGGGGACCAAAGGTCTAGAGACCCAGTACTTC
CDR3 length: 14; J gene: TRBJ2-7; clone size: NA; V gene: TRBV19; D gene: NA; CDR3 protein: CASSAGAASYEQYF; CDR3 DNA: TGTGCCAGTAGTGCAGGGGCCGCCTCCTACGAGCAGTACTTC
CDR3 length: 15; J gene: TRBJ2-1; clone size: NA; V gene: TRBV24-1; D gene: TRBD1; CDR3 protein: CATSDPTGFRNEQFF; CDR3 DNA: TGTGCCACCAGTGATCCGACAGGGTTCAGAAATGAGCAGTTCTTC
CDR3 length: 12; J gene: TRBJ2-7; clone size: NA; V gene: TRBV3-1/TRBV3-2; D gene: NA; CDR3 protein: CASSHGGLEQYF; CDR3 DNA: TGTGCCAGCAGCCACGGGGGGCTCGAGCAGTACTTC
CDR3 length: 14; J gene: TRBJ2-7; clone size: NA; V gene: TRBV12-5; D gene: NA; CDR3 protein: CASGPPAPSYEQYF; CDR3 DNA: TGTGCTAGTGGTCCCCCGGCTCCCTCCTACGAGCAGTACTTC
CDR3 length: 12; J gene: TRBJ2-3; clone size: NA; V gene: TRBV9; D gene: NA; CDR3 protein: CASSVAEDTQYF; CDR3 DNA: TGTGCCAGCAGCGTAGCTGAAGATACGCAGTATTTT
CDR3 length: 12; J gene: TRBJ1-2; clone size: NA; V gene: TRBV30; D gene: NA; CDR3 protein: CAWTPGGYGYTF; CDR3 DNA: TGTGCCTGGACCCCGGGGGGCTATGGCTACACCTTC
CDR3 length: 14; J gene: TRBJ1-1; clone size: NA; V gene: TRBV10-3; D gene: NA; CDR3 protein: CAIRPPNQNTEAFF; CDR3 DNA: TGTGCCATCCGACCGCCTAACCAGAACACTGAAGCTTTCTTT
CDR3 length: 20; J gene: TRBJ1-3; clone size: NA; V gene: TRBV6-2/TRBV6-3; D gene: NA; CDR3 protein: CASSYYHRDPLRSSGNTIYF; CDR3 DNA: TGTGCCAGCAGTTACTATCACCGGGACCCCCTAAGGAGCTCTGGAAACACCATATATTTT
CDR3 length: 14; J gene: TRBJ2-7; clone size: NA; V gene: TRBV6-5; D gene: TRBD1; CDR3 protein: CASSQGQGAYEQYF; CDR3 DNA: TGTGCCAGCAGTCAGGGACAGGGGGCCTACGAGCAGTACTTC
CDR3 length: 16; J gene: TRBJ1-3; clone size: few; V gene: TRBV19; D gene: NA; CDR3 protein: CASKLQASSSGNTIYF; CDR3 DNA: TGTGCCAGTAAGCTTCAGGCCTCAAGCTCTGGAAACACCATATATTTT
CDR3 length: 14; J gene: TRBJ1-2; clone size: NA; V gene: TRBV7-2; D gene: NA; CDR3 protein: CASSLGFRDGGYTF; CDR3 DNA: TGTGCCAGCAGCTTAGGTTTCAGGGACGGCGGCTACACCTTC
CDR3 length: 14; J gene: TRBJ1-1; clone size: NA; V gene: TRBV5-1; D gene: TRBD1; CDR3 protein: CASSLATTGDNAFF; CDR3 DNA: TGCGCCAGCAGCTTGGCCACGACAGGGGATAATGCTTTCTTT
CDR3 length: 16; J gene: TRBJ2-3; clone size: NA; V gene: TRBV30; D gene: TRBD2; CDR3 protein: CAWRRRAGGATDTQYF; CDR3 DNA: TGTGCCTGGAGGCGTAGAGCGGGGGGCGCCACAGATACGCAGTATTTT
CDR3 length: 15; J gene: TRBJ2-4; clone size: once; V gene: TRBV3-1/TRBV3-2; D gene: NA; CDR3 protein: CASSQFTSQGDIQYF; CDR3 DNA: TGTGCCAGCAGCCAATTCACTAGCCAGGGAGACATTCAGTACTTC